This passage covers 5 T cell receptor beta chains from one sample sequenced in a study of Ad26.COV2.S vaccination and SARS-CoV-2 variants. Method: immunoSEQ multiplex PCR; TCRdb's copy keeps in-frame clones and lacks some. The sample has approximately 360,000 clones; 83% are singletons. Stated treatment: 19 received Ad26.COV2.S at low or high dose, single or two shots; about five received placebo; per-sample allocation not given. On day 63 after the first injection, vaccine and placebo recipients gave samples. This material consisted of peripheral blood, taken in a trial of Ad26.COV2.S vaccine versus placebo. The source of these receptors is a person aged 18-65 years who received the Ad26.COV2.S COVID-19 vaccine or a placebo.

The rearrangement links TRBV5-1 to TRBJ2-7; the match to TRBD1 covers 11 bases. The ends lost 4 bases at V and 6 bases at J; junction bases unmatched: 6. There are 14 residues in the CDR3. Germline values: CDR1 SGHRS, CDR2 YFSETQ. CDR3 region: CASSTWTGGGEQYF. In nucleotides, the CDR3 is TGCGCCAGCAGCACCTGGACAGGGGGCGGCGAGCAGTACTTC.

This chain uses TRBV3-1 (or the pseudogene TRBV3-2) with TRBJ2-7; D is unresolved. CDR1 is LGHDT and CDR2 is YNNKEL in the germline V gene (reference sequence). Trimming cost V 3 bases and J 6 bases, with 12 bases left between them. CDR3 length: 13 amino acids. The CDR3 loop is CASSHPSGIEQYF. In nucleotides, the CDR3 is TGTGCCAGCAGCCATCCTTCGGGTATCGAGCAGTACTTC.

In nucleotides, the CDR3 is TGCGCCAGCAGCCTTGGGACAGGGAACTATGGCTACACCTTC. Translation gives CASSLGTGNYGYTF. The chain links TRBV5-1 to TRBJ1-2, with 9 bases identical to TRBD1. With V trimmed by 4 bases and J by 2 bases, 3 bases remained unmatched. Germline CDR1 and CDR2: SGHRS and YFSETQ. The CDR3 spans 14 residues.

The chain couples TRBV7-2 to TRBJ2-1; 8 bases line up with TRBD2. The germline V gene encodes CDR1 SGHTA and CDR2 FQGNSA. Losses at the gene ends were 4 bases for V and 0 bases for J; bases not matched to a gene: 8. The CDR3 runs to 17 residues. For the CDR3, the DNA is TGTGCCAGCAGCTCCCCTGGCGGACTAGCCTCCTACAATGAGCAGTTCTTC. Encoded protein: CASSSPGGLASYNEQFF.

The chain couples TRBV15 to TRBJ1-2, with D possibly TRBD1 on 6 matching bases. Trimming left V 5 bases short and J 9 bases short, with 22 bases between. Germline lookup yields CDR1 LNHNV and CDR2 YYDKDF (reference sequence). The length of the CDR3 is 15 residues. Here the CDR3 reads CATSPGWGQDPRYTF. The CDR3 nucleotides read TGTGCCACCAGCCCAGGATGGGGGCAGGATCCCCGCTACACCTTC.